Sequencing of this T cell receptor beta chain was carried out in a study of cytomegalovirus exposure and HLA in healthy donors. Germline CDR1 DFQATT, CDR2 SNEGSKA (reference sequence). The CDR3 sequence is 11 residues long. PCR was performed using 60 Vbeta and 13 Jbeta primers. Here immunoSEQ multiplex PCR was the method, and the copy in TCRdb shows in-frame clones only, minus some. The table lists about 70,000 clones, with 1.7% in the top ten. Study-level findings and limits: The HLA-A and HLA-B alleles of most subjects were reportedly predicted accurately from TCR beta sequences. Highly shared variants forming one cluster were likely a sequencing artifact. Reportedly, cytomegalovirus status was diagnosed with high sensitivity and specificity. When analyzed later, a missense DCLRE1C variant was found to be linked to TCR beta V- and J-gene trimming.

With respect to this clone: Antigen unknown.

Sequenced sample: PBMCs. This chain connects TRBV20-1 to TRBJ2-1, with TRBD1 identical over 7 bases. This TCR was sampled from a woman aged 30 to 39 in good health and CMV-seronegative. The CDR3 sequence: CSQGAYNEQFF. The DNA of the CDR3 is TGCAGCCAGGGGGCCTACAATGAGCAGTTCTTC.